A selection of T cell receptor beta chains follows, all from one sample in a study of cytomegalovirus exposure and HLA in healthy donors. Repertoires were generated with immunoSEQ multiplex PCR, while TCRdb's copy carries only in-frame clones and drops some. In the table there are about 200,000 clones, less than 80% of which are singletons. What was sequenced was PBMCs. These receptors came from a woman aged 25 to 45 in good health and CMV-seropositive. Both conserved end residues are part of each CDR3. A D gene is named only where the DNA matches it firmly. Expanded clones are given a class, and other clones once, few, many or no size at all.

v_gene	j_gene	abundance	d_gene	CDR3aa	CDR3nt
TRBV5-1	TRBJ2-7	few	TRBD1	CASSSGQGTYEQYF	TGCGCCAGCAGCTCTGGACAGGGGACCTACGAGCAGTACTTC
TRBV7-9	TRBJ2-2	.	.	CASSHGQPNTGELFF	TGTGCCAGCAGCCACGGACAGCCGAACACCGGGGAGCTGTTTTTT
TRBV30	TRBJ2-7	.	TRBD2	CAWSSVTREDPYEQYF	TGTGCCTGGAGTAGTGTTACGCGGGAGGATCCCTACGAGCAGTACTTC
TRBV2	TRBJ2-2	.	.	CASSASSRGGTGELFF	TGTGCCAGCAGCGCCTCCAGCAGGGGTGGAACCGGGGAGCTGTTTTTT
TRBV19	TRBJ1-1	.	.	CASSTTGTTEAFF	TGTGCCAGTAGTACCACCGGGACAACTGAAGCTTTCTTT
TRBV6-5	TRBJ2-1	.	.	CASTPGGPSYNEQFF	TGTGCCAGCACGCCCGGAGGGCCCTCCTACAATGAGCAGTTCTTC
TRBV4-3	TRBJ2-5	.	TRBD1	CASSQDQVGTDGETQYF	TGCGCCAGCAGCCAAGATCAAGTCGGGACAGATGGAGAGACCCAGTACTTC
TRBV5-5	TRBJ2-1	.	TRBD2	CASSLGTSGYNEQFF	TGTGCCAGCAGCCTCGGGACTAGCGGCTACAATGAGCAGTTCTTC
TRBV10-2	TRBJ2-5	once	.	CASSELQETQYF	TGCGCCAGCAGTGAGCTACAAGAGACCCAGTACTTC
TRBV7-9	TRBJ2-7	.	.	CASSSSSSYEQYF	TGTGCCAGCAGCTCATCGAGCTCCTACGAGCAGTACTTC
TRBV15	TRBJ2-1	.	.	CATSRASGDNEQFF	TGTGCCACCAGCAGAGCATCAGGGGACAATGAGCAGTTCTTC
TRBV7-2	TRBJ1-2	.	.	CASRPNIPGYGYTF	TGTGCCAGTAGACCTAATATACCGGGCTATGGCTACACCTTC
TRBV7-8	TRBJ1-2	.	.	CASSLELGGRGTYGYTF	TGTGCCAGCAGCTTAGAGCTGGGCGGCAGGGGAACCTATGGCTACACCTTC
TRBV2	TRBJ2-7	.	TRBD1	CASRDTGTGTYEQYF	TGTGCCAGCAGGGATACCGGGACAGGAACCTACGAGCAGTACTTC
TRBV6-5	TRBJ2-1	.	TRBD2	CASSYSGGANEQFF	TGTGCCAGCAGTTACAGCGGGGGGGCCAATGAGCAGTTCTTC
TRBV5-1	TRBJ2-1	.	.	CASSQGGTGTNEQFF	TGCGCCAGCAGCCAGGGGGGCACGGGAACAAATGAGCAGTTCTTC
TRBV5-4	TRBJ2-2	.	.	CASLRRGLRGTGELFF	TGTGCCAGCCTGCGACGGGGCCTCAGGGGCACCGGGGAGCTGTTTTTT
TRBV9	TRBJ2-7	.	TRBD1	CASSGTGTGGYEQYF	TGTGCCAGCAGCGGGACGGGGACAGGGGGTTACGAGCAGTACTTC
TRBV4-1	TRBJ1-1	.	.	CASSLSSDGVWTEAFF	TGCGCCAGCAGCCTCTCGAGCGACGGGGTGTGGACTGAAGCTTTCTTT
TRBV30	TRBJ1-5	.	.	CAWSSREGGLQPQHF	TGTGCCTGGAGTAGCCGGGAGGGGGGGCTTCAGCCCCAGCATTTT
TRBV7-6	TRBJ2-7	.	.	CASSEERNFGGEQYF	TGTGCCAGCAGCGAAGAACGGAATTTCGGCGGCGAGCAGTACTTC
TRBV6-5	TRBJ2-7	.	.	CASSYERDYEQYF	TGTGCCAGCAGTTACGAGAGGGACTACGAGCAGTACTTC
TRBV19	TRBJ2-5	.	TRBD2	CASSPDTGGTETQYF	TGTGCCAGTAGTCCCGACACCGGGGGGACCGAGACCCAGTACTTC
TRBV6-5	TRBJ2-3	.	TRBD2	CASSSSGSITDTQYF	TGTGCCAGCAGTAGTAGCGGGAGTATCACAGATACGCAGTATTTT
TRBV6-5	TRBJ2-7	.	.	CASSSLQGYSYEQYF	TGTGCCAGCAGTTCCCTGCAGGGCTACTCCTACGAGCAGTACTTC
TRBV6-5	TRBJ2-1	once	TRBD1	CASSNLTGDGQFF	TGTGCCAGCAGTAACCTTACAGGGGACGGGCAGTTCTTC
TRBV10-3	TRBJ2-1	.	TRBD2	CATALAGGTNNEQFF	TGTGCCACGGCCCTAGCGGGGGGCACAAACAATGAGCAGTTCTTC
TRBV2	TRBJ1-5	.	TRBD1	CASRNRGISNQPQHF	TGTGCCAGCAGAAACAGGGGCATTAGCAATCAGCCCCAGCATTTT
TRBV7-2	TRBJ2-3	once	.	CASSLGNSGTDTQYF	TGTGCCAGCAGCTTAGGCAATAGCGGCACAGATACGCAGTATTTT
TRBV18	TRBJ2-2	.	TRBD1	CASSPLVTGGTGELFF	TGTGCCAGCTCACCACTCGTGACAGGGGGCACCGGGGAGCTGTTTTTT
TRBV6-6	TRBJ2-1	.	.	CAATGGSSYNEQFF	TGTGCCGCCACCGGGGGAAGCTCCTACAATGAGCAGTTCTTC
TRBV4-3	TRBJ1-1	once	.	CASSQDWEAIAEAFF	TGCGCCAGCAGCCAAGATTGGGAGGCAATCGCTGAAGCTTTCTTT
TRBV25-1	TRBJ2-7	.	TRBD1	CASRGQGLYEQYF	TGTGCCAGCAGAGGACAGGGGCTCTACGAGCAGTACTTC
TRBV11-3	TRBJ2-3	once	TRBD2	CASSLIGGSSTDTQYF	TGTGCCAGCAGCTTAATCGGGGGGTCTAGCACAGATACGCAGTATTTT
TRBV2	TRBJ2-7	.	TRBD2	CASSLGEGYEQYF	TGTGCCAGCAGCTTGGGGGAGGGATACGAGCAGTACTTC